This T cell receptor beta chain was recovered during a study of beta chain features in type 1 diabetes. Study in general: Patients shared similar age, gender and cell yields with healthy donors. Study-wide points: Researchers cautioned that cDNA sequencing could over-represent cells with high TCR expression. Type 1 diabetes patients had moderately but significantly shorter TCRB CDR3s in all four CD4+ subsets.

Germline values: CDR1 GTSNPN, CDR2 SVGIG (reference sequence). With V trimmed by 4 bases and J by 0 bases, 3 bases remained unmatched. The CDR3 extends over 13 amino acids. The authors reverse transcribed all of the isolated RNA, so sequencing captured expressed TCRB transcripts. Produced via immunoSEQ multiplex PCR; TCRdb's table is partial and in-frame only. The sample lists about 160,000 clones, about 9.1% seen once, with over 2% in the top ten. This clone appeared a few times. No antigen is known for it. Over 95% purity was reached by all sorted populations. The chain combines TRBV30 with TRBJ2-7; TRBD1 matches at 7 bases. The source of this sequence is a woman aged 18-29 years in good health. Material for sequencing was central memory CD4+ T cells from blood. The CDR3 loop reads CAWNRGSSYEQYF. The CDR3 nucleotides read TGTGCCTGGAACAGGGGCAGCTCCTACGAGCAGTACTTC.